Included here is one TCR beta chain sequence, with context. The data stem from a study of T cell changes during pregnancy in multiple sclerosis. TCRdb's copy holds only in-frame clones and misses some; the assay was immunoSEQ multiplex PCR. The profile shows about 70,000 clones, around 90% of them singletons. This receptor was taken from a female donor in good health, enrolled as a control in a pregnancy study. Specimen: peripheral blood, collected in the second trimester of pregnancy.

CDR3 region: CAWTTGQGKVNEQFF. CDR3 DNA: TGTGCCTGGACAACGGGACAGGGTAAAGTTAATGAGCAGTTCTTC. The gene calls are TRBV30 and TRBJ2-1; 9 nucleotides line up with TRBD1. Trimming at V came to 4 bases and at J to 7 bases, leaving 11 bases not matched to a gene. CDR1 and CDR2 (germline): GTSNPN, SVGIG (reference sequence). The CDR3 totals 15 residues.